The present TCR beta chain was sequenced within a study of T cells in Graves' hyperthyroidism and ophthalmopathy. TCR beta CDR3 regions were amplified from RNA. RT-PCR in the first round (using the HTBI primer set) targeted the TCR CDR3. A single record per CDR3 protein comes from TCRdb applying MiXCR to the multiplex PCR reads. This sample yields a few hundred thousand distinct CDR3 sequences, of which more than 45% are seen a single time; 8.2% belongs to the top ten. The CDR3 loop spans 14 amino acids. The ends were cut back, 5 bases at V and 2 bases at J, with 16 bases in the middle. Germline loops: CDR1 SQVTM, CDR2 ANQGSEA. This clonotype occurred a few times.

This clonotype originated in a woman aged 18-30 years with Graves' hyperthyroidism. Sequenced: peripheral blood or thyroid tissue (not recorded which). The chain links TRBV29-1 to TRBJ2-7, with a weak D call TRBD1 (6 bases). CDR3 DNA: TGCAGCGTTACCGACCGACAGGTTACCTACGAGCAGTACTTC. It encodes CSVTDRQVTYEQYF.